This T cell receptor (beta chain) derives from a study of control samples from healthy donors and cancer patients. With V trimmed by 8 bases and J by 2 bases, 15 bases remained unmatched. Per germline, CDR1 MDHEN and CDR2 SYDVKM. There are 16 residues in the CDR3. Only in-frame clones appear in the TCRdb table, and some are missing; sequencing was by immunoSEQ multiplex PCR. In the table there are roughly 370,000 clones, 80% to 95% of which are singletons. The receptor was derived from a man in his forties or fifties with head and neck cancer. The chain employs TRBV28 and TRBJ2-7, with TRBD1 identical over 7 bases. The specimen was PBMCs. The CDR3: CASCVSPGQSTYEQYF. The DNA for the CDR3 is TGTGCCAGCTGTGTTAGCCCGGGACAGAGCACCTACGAGCAGTACTTC.